This is a list of T cell receptor beta chains from one sample in a study of shared clonotypes between healthy human individuals. Libraries were prepared by immunoSEQ multiplex PCR; TCRdb keeps only in-frame clonotypes and omits some of them. The sample has over a million clones; around 97% are singletons. Specimen: naive CD4+ T cells sorted from blood. The receptor source for this set is a man aged 30 to 45 in good health. Both conserved end residues are part of each CDR3. A D gene is named only where the DNA matches it firmly. Clone size, where shown, is once, few, many, or a class for clones that have expanded.

size	V	D	J	DNA	CDR3
.	TRBV7-9	.	TRBJ2-7	TGTGCCAGCGTCAGCTCCTACGAGCAGTACTTC	CASVSSYEQYF
.	TRBV5-5	TRBD2	TRBJ2-1	TGTGCCAGCAGCGCCGGTCAGACTCTAGCGGGATACAATGAGCAGTTCTTC	CASSAGQTLAGYNEQFF
.	TRBV7-9	.	TRBJ2-1	TGTGCCAGCAGCCCCCGCAGTGGCCTGAATGAGCAGTTCTTC	CASSPRSGLNEQFF
.	TRBV11-2	TRBD2	TRBJ2-1	TGTGCCAGCAGCTTGGGTACTAGCGGAGAGCAGTTCTTC	CASSLGTSGEQFF
.	TRBV7-3	.	TRBJ2-7	TGTGCCAGCAGCTCAACGAGGGCAGGGGTGGGCGAGCAGTACTTC	CASSSTRAGVGEQYF
.	TRBV4-3	TRBD2	TRBJ2-1	TGCGCCAGCAGCCAACAAAGGACTAGCGGGAGATTCAATGAGCAGTTCTTC	CASSQQRTSGRFNEQFF
.	TRBV7-9	TRBD1	TRBJ1-1	TGTGCCAGCAGCTTGACAGGGAATACTGAAGCTTTCTTT	CASSLTGNTEAFF
.	TRBV11-2	TRBD2	TRBJ2-1	TGTGCCAGCAGCTCCACCTTGGGGGGGGAGGGTGTCAATGAGCAGTTCTTC	CASSSTLGGEGVNEQFF
once	TRBV7-9	.	TRBJ2-5	TGTGCCAGCAGCTTAGGGCCCCGCTCCGGGGGCAATCGGGAGACCCAGTACTTC	CASSLGPRSGGNRETQYF
.	TRBV9	.	TRBJ1-5	TGTGCCAGCAGCGTAGGGCAGGGAAGCAATCAGCCCCAGCATTTT	CASSVGQGSNQPQHF
.	TRBV2	TRBD2	TRBJ2-1	TGTGCCAGCAGGGGGACTAGCGGGAACGCCGATGAGCAGTTCTTC	CASRGTSGNADEQFF
.	TRBV11-3	TRBD1	TRBJ2-7	TGTGCCAGCAGCCGTGGGACAGGGCCATACGAGCAGTACTTC	CASSRGTGPYEQYF
.	TRBV5-1	TRBD1	TRBJ1-1	TGCGCCAGCAGCCACAGGGGATTTAAGGCGGACACTGAAGCTTTCTTT	CASSHRGFKADTEAFF
.	TRBV7-9	TRBD1	TRBJ2-1	TGTGCCAGCAGCCCCCCAGGGGGCGGACTATACAATGAGCAGTTCTTC	CASSPPGGGLYNEQFF
.	TRBV6-5	.	TRBJ1-5	TGTGCCAGCAGAACCGGGACAACATTCAATCAGCCCCAGCATTTT	CASRTGTTFNQPQHF
.	TRBV4-1	TRBD2	TRBJ2-1	TGCGCCAGCAGCCAAGATTACGGGGGAGGGCCAACGTCTGAGCAGTTCTTC	CASSQDYGGGPTSEQFF
.	TRBV29-1	.	TRBJ1-6	TGCAGCGCTGCGGCAGAGTATAATTCACCCCTCCACTTT	CSAAAEYNSPLHF
.	TRBV10-3	TRBD1	TRBJ2-7	TGTGCCATCAGCTCCGGGACAGAGAAAATCTACGAGCAGTACTTC	CAISSGTEKIYEQYF
.	TRBV28	.	TRBJ1-4	TGTGCCAGCAGCTACACCGAAAAACTGTTTTTT	CASSYTEKLFF
.	TRBV11-2	TRBD1	TRBJ2-1	TGTGCCAGCAGCTTTAATTCGGCCGGGACAGGGAATCATGAGCAGTTCTTC	CASSFNSAGTGNHEQFF
once	TRBV7-2	.	TRBJ2-3	TGTGCCAGCAGGACTACGACAGGTTCACCCACAGATACGCAGTATTTT	CASRTTTGSPTDTQYF
.	TRBV5-1	.	TRBJ2-7	TGCGCCAGCAGCTATCAGGGGATGAGGTACGAGCAGTACTTC	CASSYQGMRYEQYF
.	TRBV21-1	.	TRBJ2-2	TGTGCCAGCAGCAAAGCGGCGAGACGACCCCTCCCTACCGGGGAGCTGTTTTTT	CASSKAARRPLPTGELFF
.	TRBV7-2	.	TRBJ2-3	TGTGCCAGCAGCTTAGCCCAGTACACAGATACGCAGTATTTT	CASSLAQYTDTQYF
.	TRBV6-5	.	TRBJ2-2	TGTGCCAGCAGCCGTGACAGTCACACCGGGGAGCTGTTTTTT	CASSRDSHTGELFF
.	TRBV7-9	.	TRBJ2-1	TGTGCCAGTGGGAGTCGCGGTGAGCAGTTCTTC	CASGSRGEQFF